This T cell receptor (beta chain) came from a study of CD8+ T cells in alopecia areata. Study-wide points: Numerous clones, expanded in lesions, remained in scalp and blood during tofacitinib. Scalp sample data also include resident alphabeta T cells from normal skin.

Extracted RNA was reverse transcribed into cDNA, the sequencing template. Libraries were prepared by immunoSEQ multiplex PCR; TCRdb keeps only in-frame clonotypes and omits some of them. The sample lists some 200,000 clones, 58% seen once, with approximately 12% in the top ten. This sample's treatment: oral pan-JAK inhibitor, 5-10 mg twice daily. Sorting of PBMCs yielded the CD4+ and CD8+ T cells. For this clone: The antigen is not known.

Per the germline V gene, CDR1 is SGHRS and CDR2 is YFSETQ. The CDR3 is 16 amino acids. V gave up 0 bases and J gave up 9 bases, with 19 bases separating them. The sample consisted of CD8+ T cells sorted from blood, taken at week 24, from a patient treated with tofacitinib. The chain couples TRBV5-1 to TRBJ2-1; D could derive from TRBD1 or TRBD2 (6 bases each). The receptor's source is a human donor with alopecia areata. The CDR3 sequence: CASSLVGQGLGSEQFF. CDR3 coding DNA: TGCGCCAGCAGCTTGGTCGGGCAGGGGCTCGGGAGTGAGCAGTTCTTC.